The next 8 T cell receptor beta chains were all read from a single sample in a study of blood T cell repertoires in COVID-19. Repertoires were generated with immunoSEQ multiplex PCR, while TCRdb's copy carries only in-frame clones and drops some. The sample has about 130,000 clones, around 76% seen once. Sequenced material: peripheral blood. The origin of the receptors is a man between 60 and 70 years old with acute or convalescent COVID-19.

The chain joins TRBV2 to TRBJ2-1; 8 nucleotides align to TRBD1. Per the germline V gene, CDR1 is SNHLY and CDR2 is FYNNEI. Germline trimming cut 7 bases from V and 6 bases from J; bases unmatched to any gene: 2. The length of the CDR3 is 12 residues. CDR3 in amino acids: CASTTGANEQFF. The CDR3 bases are TGTGCCAGCACGACAGGGGCCAATGAGCAGTTCTTC. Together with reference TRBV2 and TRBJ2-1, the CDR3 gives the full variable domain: EPEVTQTPSHQVTQMGQEVILRCVPISNHLYFYWYRQILGQKVEFLVSFYNNEISEKSEIFDDQFSVERPDGSNFTLKIRSTKLEDSAMYFCASTTGANEQFFGPGTRLTVL.

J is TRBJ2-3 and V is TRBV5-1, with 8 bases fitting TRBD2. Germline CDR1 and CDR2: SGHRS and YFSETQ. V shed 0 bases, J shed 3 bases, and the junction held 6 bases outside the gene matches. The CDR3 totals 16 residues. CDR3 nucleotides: TGCGCCAGCAGCTTGGTTTTTAGCGGGGAGACAGATACGCAGTATTTT. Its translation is CASSLVFSGETDTQYF.

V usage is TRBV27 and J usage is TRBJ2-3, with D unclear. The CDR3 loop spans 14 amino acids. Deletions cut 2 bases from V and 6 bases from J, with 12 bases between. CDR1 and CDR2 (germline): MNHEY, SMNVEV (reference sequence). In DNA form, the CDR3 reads TGTGCCAGCAGTTTACAGACCCCCGGGGATACGCAGTATTTT. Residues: CASSLQTPGDTQYF.

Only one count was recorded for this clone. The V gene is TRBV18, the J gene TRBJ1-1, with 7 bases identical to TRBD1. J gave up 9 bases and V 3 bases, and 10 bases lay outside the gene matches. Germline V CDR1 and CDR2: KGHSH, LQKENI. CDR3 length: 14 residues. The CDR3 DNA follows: TGTGCCAGCTCACCCCCTCCAGGGGGGCTCCAAGCTTTCTTT. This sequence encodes CASSPPPGGLQAFF.

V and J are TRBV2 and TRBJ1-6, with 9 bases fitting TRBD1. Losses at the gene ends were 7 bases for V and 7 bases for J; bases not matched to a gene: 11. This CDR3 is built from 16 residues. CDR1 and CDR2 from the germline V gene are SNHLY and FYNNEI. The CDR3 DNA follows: TGTGCCAGCATAAAGGACAGGGGTACGAAAAATTCACCCCTCCACTTT. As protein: CASIKDRGTKNSPLHF.

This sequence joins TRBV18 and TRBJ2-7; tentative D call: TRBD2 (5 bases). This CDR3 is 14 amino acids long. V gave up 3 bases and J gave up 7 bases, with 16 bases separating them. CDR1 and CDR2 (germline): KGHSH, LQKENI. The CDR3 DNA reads TGTGCCAGCTCACCGTCCCTCGGGGTTTTGGAGCAGTACTTC. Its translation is CASSPSLGVLEQYF.

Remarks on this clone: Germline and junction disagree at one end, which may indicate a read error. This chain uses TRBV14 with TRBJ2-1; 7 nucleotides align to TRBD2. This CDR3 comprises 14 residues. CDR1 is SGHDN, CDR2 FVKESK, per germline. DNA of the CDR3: TGTGCCAGCAGCCAGATGACTAGCTACCATGAGCAGTTCTTC. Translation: CASSQMTSYHEQFF.

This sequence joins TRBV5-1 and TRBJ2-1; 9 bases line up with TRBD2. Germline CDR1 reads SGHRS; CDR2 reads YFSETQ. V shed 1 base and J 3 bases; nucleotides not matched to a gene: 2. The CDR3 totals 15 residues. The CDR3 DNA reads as TGCGCCAGCAGCTTGCTAGCGGGAAACTACAATGAGCAGTTCTTC. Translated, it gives CASSLLAGNYNEQFF.